This T cell receptor (beta chain) stems from a study of T cells in localized non-small cell lung cancer. Of note for this clone: Its antigen is as yet unknown.

Findings of the study overall: Uninvolved adjacent lung showed the highest T cell clonality, exceeding tumor.

There are 13 residues in the CDR3. Germline CDR1 reads MNHGY; CDR2 reads SAAAGT. V was cut by 6 bases and J by 4 bases, with 12 bases left in between. Profiling relied on immunoSEQ multiplex PCR, and the TCRdb table lists in-frame clones only, not all of them. The sample lists roughly 3,000 clones; 15% to 20% were seen once. J is TRBJ1-2 and V is TRBV6-8; the D is unclear. The sequencing here drew on lung tumor tissue, taken before any cancer treatment. The clonotype originates from a man aged 40-75 years with stage I squamous cell lung carcinoma. This chain's CDR3 is CASSAATPYGYTF. CDR3 sequence (DNA): TGTGCCAGCAGCGCGGCCACTCCCTATGGCTACACCTTC.